This T cell receptor beta chain appears in the sequencing data of a study of T cell responses to AZD1222 COVID-19 vaccine (dated by TCRdb to the early 2020s). General notes on the study: TCR sequencing covered more than 230 trial participants: around 210 given two doses of AZD1222 and about 26 given two doses of MenACWY control vaccine. Trial participants were enrolled into age subgroups of 18-55, 56-69 and 70-plus years, which contained 148, 28 and 57 TCR-sequenced participants, respectively.

The CDR3 regions of human TCRbeta chains were analyzed by immunosequencing. The authors processed their data as follows. TCRs in the repertoires were compared against a reference library of SARS-CoV-2-specific TCRs that had been generated with the MIRA antigen-specificity platform. Breadth meant the fraction of unique TCRs that were SARS-CoV-2-associated, whereas depth meant the fraction of total T cells that were SARS-CoV-2-associated. Using the MIRA data, each spike-specific TCR was mapped to the spike region that the TCR reacts to and placed in a CD4 or CD8 class. Log10-transformed breadth and depth values were compared by one-way ANOVA with Sidak's multiple comparisons tests. TCRdb retrieved this table from immuneACCESS and kept in-frame rearrangements only. Not all clones are present; in checked studies, unresolved V genes account for under half, and no reason is known for the remainder. V, J and clone size are taken as reported in that table, and D and trimming were inferred from the DNA itself. The sample yields more than 65,000 clones; 80% to 90% were counted once. 3.4% of the sample is taken by the ten largest.

The time point label here, explained by the study, means: about 28 days (+/-7) after the second vaccine dose. Because spike-specific TCR depth and breadth did not differ between the two schedules, AZD1222 recipients who got a second dose at roughly 4 weeks were pooled with those who got a second dose at roughly 12 weeks. Samples from vaccinated people were obtained from the UK trials COV001 and COV002, which included a single-blind randomized controlled phase 2/3 trial of AZD1222 (ChAdOx1 nCoV-19) in healthy adults. For TCRbeta chain sequencing, PBMC samples were collected from trial participants at day 0 and at day 28 after the second dose. Germline trimming amounts to 3 bases on V and 3 bases on J, with 2 as the count of junction bases outside the gene matches. The germline V gene specifies SGHRS as CDR1 and YFSETQ as CDR2. The CDR3 runs 14 amino acids, cysteine and phenylalanine included. Only the CDR3 DNA stays, 42 bases, in frame from base 1.

Paper-wide results and their limitations: Nearly half of unique spike-specific TCRs reportedly recognized epitopes outside regions mutated in the B.1.351 and B.1.1.7 variants. Vaccine-associated CD4 TCRs spanned the whole spike protein, with dominant responses in regions 160-218 and 743-854. After two AZD1222 doses, both the breadth and the depth of spike-specific TCRs were significantly higher than at day 0 and than in MenACWY recipients. Conclusions about previously exposed vaccinees were limited because only six AZD1222 recipients were SARS-CoV-2 seropositive at baseline. Because no day 14 peak-response samples were available, the repertoires could be characterized only after the peak T cell response. Most participants were white British and females outnumbered males, and the authors suggested that clonal diversity may have been underestimated. In the small 56-69-year group, the increase in depth fell short of significance, most likely because of low power.

About this clone: What this receptor recognizes is not known. Base-call qualities are not available, and no considerably larger clone is one nucleotide away.

The sequence derives from an adult who received the AZD1222 COVID-19 vaccine. The V and J genes are TRBV5-1 and TRBJ2-5; TRBD2 fits 10 bases in the junction. Sequenced material: peripheral blood, taken 28 days after the second AZD1222 dose. In nucleotide form, the sequence is TGCGCCAGCAGCTGGACTAGCGGAAAAGAGACCCAGTACTTC. Translated, this gives CASSWTSGKETQYF.